One and the same sample provided the 3 T cell receptor beta chains below, sequenced in a study of cytomegalovirus exposure and HLA in healthy donors. The PCR ran on 60 Vbeta and 13 Jbeta primers. TCRdb keeps only in-frame clones here, not all; method: immunoSEQ multiplex PCR. This table holds around 120,000 clones, over 15% found once. The sequenced sample was PBMCs. These receptors all come from a woman aged 18-29 years in good health and CMV-seronegative.

The rearrangement joins TRBV6-1 to TRBJ1-1, with 10 bases fitting TRBD1. The germline CDR1 and CDR2 sequences are MNHNS and SASEGT. V gave up 7 bases and J gave up 4 bases; unmatched junction bases: 3. The CDR3 is 13 residues long. The CDR3 coding sequence is TGTGCCAGCACGAGACAGGGGGCCACTGAAGCTTTCTTT. It translates to CASTRQGATEAFF.

The chain joins TRBV29-1 to TRBJ2-4, with TRBD1 matching 11 bases. The V gene's germline CDR1 is SQVTM and CDR2 ANQGSEA. This CDR3 spans 14 amino acids. With 7 bases clipped from V and 1 base from J, the junction kept 3 bases outside the gene matches. The CDR3: CSGGQGGAKNIQYF. CDR3 in DNA: TGCAGCGGGGGACAGGGGGGCGCCAAAAACATTCAGTACTTC. Using reference TRBV29-1 and TRBJ2-4 for the parts outside the CDR3, the full variable domain is SAVISQKPSRDICQRGTSLTIQCQVDSQVTMMFWYRQQPGQSLTLIATANQGSEATYESGFVIDKFPISRPNLTFSTLTVSNMSPEDSSIYLCSGGQGGAKNIQYFGAGTRLSVL.

This clone was counted only a few times. The V gene is TRBV19, the J gene TRBJ1-5; D is ambiguous. CDR3 size: 18 residues. CDR1 and CDR2 (germline): LNHDA, SQIVND (reference sequence). Deletions cut 3 bases from V and 0 bases from J, with 18 bases between. CDR3 coding DNA: TGTGCCAGTAGTATCCGGGGTTTTGGAGATTATAGCAATCAGCCCCAGCATTTT. Encoded protein: CASSIRGFGDYSNQPQHF.